This note documents a single T cell receptor beta chain sequence. Its matching antigen is unknown. These data come from a study of CD4 T cells in relation to SARS-CoV-2 and coronaviruses. Study in general: Negative control cultures got HIV-1 Nef peptides or no peptide.

V was pared by 7 bases and J by 7 bases, with 16 bases between. This CDR3 has 13 residues. Here immunoSEQ multiplex PCR was the method, and the copy in TCRdb shows in-frame clones only, minus some. The table has about 12,000 clones, 70% to 80% seen once. Before the COVID-19 pandemic, during about 2010-2018, CD4+ T cells were taken from unexposed donors. Isolation of CD4+ T cells took place after about 9 days in culture. The chain combines TRBV12-3 or TRBV12-4 with TRBJ1-1, with D unresolved. Sequencing was performed on CD4+ T cells from PBMCs, cultured in vitro. This receptor was identified in a human donor in good health. CDR3 DNA: TGTGCCAGCACCCCCAACAGCTATTTTGAAGCTTTCTTT. Translated: CASTPNSYFEAFF.